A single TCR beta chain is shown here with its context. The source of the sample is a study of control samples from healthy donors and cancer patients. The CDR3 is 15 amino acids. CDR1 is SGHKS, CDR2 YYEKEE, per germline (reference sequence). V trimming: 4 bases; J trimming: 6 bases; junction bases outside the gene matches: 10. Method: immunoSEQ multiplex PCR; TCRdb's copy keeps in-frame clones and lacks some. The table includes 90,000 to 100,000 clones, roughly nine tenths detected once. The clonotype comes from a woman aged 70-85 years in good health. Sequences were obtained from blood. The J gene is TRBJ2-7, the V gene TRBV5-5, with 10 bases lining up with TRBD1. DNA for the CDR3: TGTGCCAGCAGCCCCATCACCGGGACAGGGGTCGAGCAGTACTTC. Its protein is CASSPITGTGVEQYF.